Shown below are 18 T cell receptor beta chains from a single sample sequenced in a study of T cells in Graves' hyperthyroidism and ophthalmopathy. It was RNA transcripts that yielded the amplified TCR beta CDR3 regions. First-round RT-PCR of the TCR CDR3 relied on the HTBI primer set. MiXCR was run by TCRdb on the multiplex PCR reads, yielding one entry per CDR3 protein. The sample gives around 620,000 distinct CDR3 sequences, 15% to 20% of which show up once; less than 4.5% is in the top ten. Sample: blood. The receptors were gathered from a woman in her twenties or thirties with Graves' hyperthyroidism.

This clonotype came up many times. CDR3 sequence reads: CASTQSGGNEKLFF. CDR3 coding DNA: TGTGCCAGCACCCAGTCTGGGGGGAATGAAAAACTGTTTTTT. The V and J genes are TRBV7-2 and TRBJ1-4, with a weak D call TRBD1 (5 bases). This CDR3 contains 14 residues. CDR1 SGHTA and CDR2 FQGNSA come from the germline V gene. Trimming pared 7 bases from V and 5 bases from J, leaving 14 bases between.

The rearrangement links TRBV15 to TRBJ1-3; possible D gene TRBD1, 6 bases. Germline-derived CDR1 and CDR2 are LNHNV and YYDKDF (reference sequence). The CDR3 is 16 residues long. Trimming removed 3 bases from V and 0 bases from J, with 12 bases in between. The CDR3 is CATSSGQPNSGNTIYF. The CDR3 DNA reads TGTGCCACCAGCAGTGGACAGCCTAACTCTGGAAACACCATATATTTT.

Details on this clonotype: This sequence may be a read error, since a much larger clone differs from it by one base. V is TRBV28 and J is TRBJ1-2; a weak D match, TRBD1 (6 bases). CDR3 length equals 12 residues. Between the trimmed V and J ends, which lost 6 bases and 7 bases, there was a span of 12 bases. CDR1 MDHEN and CDR2 SYDVKM come from the germline V gene. CDR3 protein: CASRLQGRGYTF. In nucleotides, the CDR3 is TGTGCCAGCAGGTTACAGGGACGTGGCTACACCTTC.

This clonotype was detected ten times or more. The chain combines TRBV2 with TRBJ2-5, with 7 nucleotides matching TRBD1. Germline values: CDR1 SNHLY, CDR2 FYNNEI. V lost 2 bases to trimming and J lost 1 base; unmatched junction nucleotides: 4. The CDR3 loop spans 15 amino acids. The CDR3 loop is CASSELGTVQETQYF. In DNA, the CDR3 is TGTGCCAGCAGTGAACTCGGGACAGTCCAAGAGACCCAGTACTTC. The full variable domain, with the rest looked up from reference TRBV2 and TRBJ2-5, is EPEVTQTPSHQVTQMGQEVILRCVPISNHLYFYWYRQILGQKVEFLVSFYNNEISEKSEIFDDQFSVERPDGSNFTLKIRSTKLEDSAMYFCASSELGTVQETQYFGPGTRLLVL.

This clonotype was counted only a few times. The genes are TRBV20-1 and TRBJ1-5; no definite D call. Germline V gives CDR1 DFQATT, CDR2 SNEGSKA (reference sequence). The V end was cut by 0 bases, the J end by 5 bases, with 8 bases between. The CDR3 length is 13 residues. For the CDR3, the DNA is TGCAGTGCTAGAGATAGTTTGGATCAGCCCCAGCATTTT. Translation: CSARDSLDQPQHF.

This clonotype was detected ten times or more. This chain links TRBV28 with TRBJ2-7, with a weak D call TRBD1 (6 bases). CDR3 length: 15 amino acids. The ends were cut back, 5 bases at V and 7 bases at J, with 21 bases in the middle. Germline CDR1 is MDHEN and CDR2 is SYDVKM. The CDR3 DNA sequence: TGTGCCAGCAGTCCTCCAGGGGTGGTTTCAGGGGAGCAGTACTTC. Translated, it gives CASSPPGVVSGEQYF.

This clonotype was found a few times. The CDR3 loop reads CASSLDGGEGDEQFF. The CDR3 DNA reads TGTGCCAGCAGCTTAGACGGGGGAGAAGGAGATGAGCAGTTCTTC. The gene calls are TRBV13 and TRBJ2-1, with D tentatively TRBD2 (6 bases). Trimming took 1 base from V and 8 from J, leaving 15 bases between them. The CDR3 has 15 amino acids. Per the germline V gene, CDR1 is PRHDT and CDR2 is FYEKMQ (reference sequence).

This clonotype was seen repeatedly, ten times or more. V usage is TRBV6-1 and J usage is TRBJ1-2, with D hard to call. CDR3 length: 13 residues. Germline V gene lookup returns CDR1 MNHNS and CDR2 SASEGT. The germline V and J ends were trimmed by 6 bases and 9 bases, with 17 bases remaining between them. The CDR3 bases are TGTGCCAGCAGACCAACAGTTGTATGGAGCTACACCTTC. Its protein is CASRPTVVWSYTF.

There are a few counts of this clonotype. This chain uses TRBV20-1 with TRBJ2-1; 13 bases match TRBD2. The CDR3 extends over 17 amino acids. Germline CDR1 reads DFQATT; CDR2 reads SNEGSKA (reference sequence). With V trimmed by 3 bases and J by 3 bases, 8 bases remained unmatched. In nucleotides, the CDR3 is TGCAGTGCTAGGGGACTAGCGGGACGTAATGACTACAATGAGCAGTTCTTC. Protein: CSARGLAGRNDYNEQFF.

This sequence joins TRBV3-1 and TRBJ2-1, with TRBD2 matching 11 bases. There are 17 residues in the CDR3. The junction had 8 bases not matched to a gene; V was cut back by 3 bases and J by 4 bases. Per germline, CDR1 LGHDT and CDR2 YNNKEL (reference sequence). DNA for the CDR3: TGTGCCAGCAGCCAGGGACTAGCGGTCTCGGGGTACAATGAGCAGTTCTTC. It yields the protein CASSQGLAVSGYNEQFF.

The count of this clonotype is one. As DNA, the CDR3 is TGCAGTGCTAGGACTAGCGGGAGTGGTGGCACAGATACGCAGTATTTT. This gives the protein CSARTSGSGGTDTQYF. The V call is TRBV20-1, the J call TRBJ2-3; 12 nucleotides agree with TRBD2. Unmatched junction bases numbered 5, after V lost 3 bases and J lost 1 base. This CDR3 is built from 16 residues. Germline CDR1 and CDR2: DFQATT and SNEGSKA (reference sequence).

This clonotype was seen many times. The rearrangement links TRBV20-1 to TRBJ2-7; no firm D call. The CDR3 loop spans 10 amino acids. Looked up from germline, CDR1 is DFQATT and CDR2 is SNEGSKA (reference sequence). Trimming removed 0 bases from V and 9 bases from J, with 6 bases in between. The CDR3, as DNA: TGCAGTGCTAGAGAGTCGGTGCAGTACTTC. Translated, it gives CSARESVQYF.

This clonotype was counted only a few times. The J gene is TRBJ2-1, the V gene TRBV13; TRBD2 might be the D (6 bases). Germline CDR1 is PRHDT and CDR2 is FYEKMQ (reference sequence). The CDR3 covers 14 residues. Between the trimmed V and J ends, which lost 1 base and 7 bases, there was a span of 11 bases. The CDR3 DNA sequence: TGTGCCAGCAGCTTAGCGGGAGAGTGGAATGAGCAGTTCTTC. Protein: CASSLAGEWNEQFF.

This clonotype has a handful of counts. The chain couples TRBV7-3 to TRBJ1-4, with 8 bases aligning to TRBD1. CDR1 and CDR2 from the germline V gene are SGHTA and FQGTGA. V lost 5 bases and J lost 1; bases outside the gene matches: 3. The CDR3 has 15 amino acids. CDR3 residues: CASSPGTGTNEKLFF. DNA of the CDR3: TGTGCCAGCAGCCCGGGGACAGGAACTAATGAAAAACTGTTTTTT.

This clonotype showed up just once. The chain is built from TRBV13 and TRBJ2-7; tentatively, D is TRBD1 or TRBD2 (5 bases each). Trimming cost V 9 bases and J 0 bases, with 12 bases left between them. Looked up from germline, CDR1 is PRHDT and CDR2 is FYEKMQ (reference sequence). The CDR3 spans 13 residues. Here the CDR3 reads CASRGVYSYEQYF. Here the CDR3 DNA reads TGTGCCAGTAGGGGAGTCTACTCCTACGAGCAGTACTTC.

This clonotype was seen many times. This chain joins TRBV27 and TRBJ2-2, with D possibly matching TRBD1 (6 bases). The CDR3 sequence is 14 residues long. V was trimmed by 5 bases and J by 6 bases, leaving 13 bases between them. Germline V gene lookup returns CDR1 MNHEY and CDR2 SMNVEV (reference sequence). The DNA for the CDR3 is TGTGCCAGCAGTACTGGACAGTGGGCCGGGGAGCTGTTTTTT. It is translated as CASSTGQWAGELFF.

There are many counts of this clonotype. The chain joins TRBV28 to TRBJ1-2; TRBD1 matches at 7 bases. Germline values: CDR1 MDHEN, CDR2 SYDVKM. The CDR3 has 15 residues. Germline trimming cut 3 bases from V and 1 base from J; bases unmatched to any gene: 5. The DNA of the CDR3 is TGTGCCAGCAGTTTGGGGGACAGTAGTAACTATGGCTACACCTTC. Protein: CASSLGDSSNYGYTF.

This clonotype was seen ten or more times. The V gene is TRBV3-1, the J gene TRBJ2-3, with D unresolved. The V and J ends lost 0 bases and 3 bases respectively, with 10 bases between them. The germline CDR1 and CDR2 sequences are LGHDT and YNNKEL (reference sequence). The CDR3 spans 15 residues. CDR3 coding DNA: TGTGCCAGCAGCCAAGATCTGGTGGTTACAGATACGCAGTATTTT. Protein: CASSQDLVVTDTQYF.